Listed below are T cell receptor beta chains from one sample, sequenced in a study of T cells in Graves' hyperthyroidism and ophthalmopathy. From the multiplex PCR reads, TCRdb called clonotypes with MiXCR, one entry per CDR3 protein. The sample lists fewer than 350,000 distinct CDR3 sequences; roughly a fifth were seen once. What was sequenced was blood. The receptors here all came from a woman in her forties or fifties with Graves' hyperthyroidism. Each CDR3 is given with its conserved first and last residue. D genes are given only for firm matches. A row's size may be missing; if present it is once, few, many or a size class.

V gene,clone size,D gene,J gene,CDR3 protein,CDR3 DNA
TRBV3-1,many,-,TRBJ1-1,CASSLVAGTNTEAFF,TGTGCCAGCAGCCTAGTCGCTGGGACGAACACTGAAGCTTTCTTT
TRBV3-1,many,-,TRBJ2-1,CASSQENWSSYNEQFF,TGTGCCAGCAGCCAAGAAAACTGGAGCTCCTACAATGAGCAGTTCTTC
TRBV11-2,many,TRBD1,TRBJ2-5,CASSPARTGGVETQYF,TGTGCCAGCAGCCCCGCTAGGACAGGGGGGGTCGAGACCCAGTACTTC
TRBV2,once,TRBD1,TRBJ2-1,CASSLRTGGAYNEQFF,TGTGCCAGCAGTCTGCGGACAGGGGGCGCGTACAATGAGCAGTTCTTC
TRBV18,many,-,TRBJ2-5,CASSPGLTEETQYF,TGTGCCAGCTCACCAGGGCTAACCGAAGAGACCCAGTACTTC
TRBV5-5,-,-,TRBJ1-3,CASSLAGARGNTIYF,TGTGCCAGCAGCTTAGCAGGGGCGCGGGGAAACACCATATATTTT
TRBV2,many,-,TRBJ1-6,CASRGSRSYNSPLHF,TGTGCCAGCCGGGGAAGTCGGTCCTATAATTCACCCCTCCACTTT
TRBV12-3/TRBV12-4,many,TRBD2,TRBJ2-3,CASSLARLTSADTQYF,TGTGCCAGCAGTTTAGCCCGACTGACTAGCGCAGATACGCAGTATTTT
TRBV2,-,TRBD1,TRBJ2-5,CASSLSQGEGETQYF,TGTGCCAGCAGCTTGAGTCAGGGGGAAGGGGAGACCCAGTACTTC
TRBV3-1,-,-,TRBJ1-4,CASSTRAPSTNEKLFF,TGTGCCAGCAGTACCCGGGCACCTTCAACTAATGAAAAACTGTTTTTT
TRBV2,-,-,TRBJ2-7,CASSDAGNYEQYF,TGTGCCAGCAGTGACGCAGGAAACTACGAGCAGTACTTC
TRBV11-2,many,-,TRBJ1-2,CASSLLRGKDWGGYTF,TGTGCCAGCAGCTTATTGCGGGGCAAAGACTGGGGTGGCTACACCTTC
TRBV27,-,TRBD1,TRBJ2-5,CASRRTGIQETQYF,TGTGCCAGCAGGCGGACAGGGATCCAAGAGACCCAGTACTTC
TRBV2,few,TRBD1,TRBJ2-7,CASGTVLGLSYEQYF,TGTGCCAGCGGGACAGTCTTAGGCCTTTCCTACGAGCAGTACTTC
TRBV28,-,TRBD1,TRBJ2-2,CASFKGAGGELFF,TGTGCCAGCTTTAAGGGGGCCGGCGGGGAGCTGTTTTTT
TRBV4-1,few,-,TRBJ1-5,CASSQGDRSNQPQHF,TGCGCCAGCAGCCAAGGAGACAGGAGTAATCAGCCCCAGCATTTT
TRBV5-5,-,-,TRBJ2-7,CASSLGSVGGEQYF,TGTGCCAGCAGCTTGGGGTCAGTAGGCGGAGAGCAGTACTTC
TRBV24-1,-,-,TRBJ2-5,CATSETGTTQRTQYF,TGTGCCACCAGTGAGACCGGGACAACCCAAAGGACCCAGTACTTC
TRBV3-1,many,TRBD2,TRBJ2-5,CASRNPGLAETQYF,TGTGCCAGCAGGAATCCGGGACTAGCCGAGACCCAGTACTTC
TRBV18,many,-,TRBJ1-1,CASSPRGPAPEAFF,TGTGCCAGCTCACCCCGGGGACCGGCTCCTGAAGCTTTCTTT
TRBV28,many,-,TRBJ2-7,CASSISYEQYF,TGTGCCAGCAGTATAAGCTACGAGCAGTACTTC
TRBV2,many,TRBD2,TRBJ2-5,CASSTGTNRETQYF,TGTGCCAGCAGTACCGGGACTAATAGGGAGACCCAGTACTTC
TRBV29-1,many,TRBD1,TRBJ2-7,CSVEAGTGLYEQYF,TGCAGCGTTGAAGCCGGGACAGGATTATACGAGCAGTACTTC
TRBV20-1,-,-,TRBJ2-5,CSAAGPRSETQYF,TGCAGTGCAGCCGGACCACGTTCGGAGACCCAGTACTTC
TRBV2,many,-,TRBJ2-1,CASSGVGQNNEQFF,TGTGCCAGCAGTGGAGTCGGCCAAAACAATGAGCAGTTCTTC
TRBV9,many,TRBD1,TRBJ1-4,CASSTRTGDNEKLFF,TGTGCCAGCAGCACCCGGACAGGGGATAATGAAAAACTGTTTTTT
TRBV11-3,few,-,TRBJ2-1,CASSLEIGTNYNEQFF,TGTGCCAGCAGCTTAGAAATCGGAACGAACTACAATGAGCAGTTCTTC
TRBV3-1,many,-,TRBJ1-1,CASSQDGGMNTEAFF,TGTGCCAGCAGCCAAGATGGGGGGATGAACACTGAAGCTTTCTTT
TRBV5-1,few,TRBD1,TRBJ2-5,CASSEGQGARQETQYF,TGCGCCAGCAGCGAGGGACAGGGGGCGAGACAAGAGACCCAGTACTTC
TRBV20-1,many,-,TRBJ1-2,CSARAQGLYGYTF,TGCAGTGCTAGGGCACAGGGCCTCTATGGCTACACCTTC
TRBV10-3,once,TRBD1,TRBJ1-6,CAISSGQLNSPLHF,TGTGCCATCAGTTCGGGACAGCTGAATTCACCCCTCCACTTT
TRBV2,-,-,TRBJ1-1,CASTLGGGGQAFF,TGTGCCAGCACCCTCGGGGGGGGCGGGCAAGCTTTCTTT
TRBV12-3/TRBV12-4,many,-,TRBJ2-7,CASRSDSQEQYF,TGTGCCAGCAGATCGGACAGTCAGGAGCAGTACTTC
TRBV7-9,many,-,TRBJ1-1,CASSFIGLSEAFF,TGTGCCAGCAGCTTTATCGGGCTCTCTGAAGCTTTCTTT
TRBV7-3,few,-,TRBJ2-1,CASSPLSGKYNEQFF,TGTGCCAGCAGCCCACTTAGCGGAAAATACAATGAGCAGTTCTTC
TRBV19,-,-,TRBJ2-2,CASRRPGQTNTGELFF,TGTGCCAGTAGAAGACCCGGACAGACGAACACCGGGGAGCTGTTTTTT
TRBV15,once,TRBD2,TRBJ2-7,CATSTQREGKHEQYF,TGTGCCACCAGCACCCAAAGGGAGGGGAAACACGAGCAGTACTTC
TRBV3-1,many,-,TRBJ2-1,CASSQQNEQFF,TGTGCCAGCAGCCAACAAAATGAGCAGTTCTTC
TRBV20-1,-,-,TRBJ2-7,CSAIKGNSYEQYF,TGCAGTGCTATTAAGGGAAACTCCTACGAGCAGTACTTC
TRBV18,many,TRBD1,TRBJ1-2,CASSPTWDSNYGYTF,TGTGCCAGCTCACCGACGTGGGACAGTAACTATGGCTACACCTTC
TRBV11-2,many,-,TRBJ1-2,CASSSLRAKEGYTF,TGTGCCAGCAGCTCTCTCCGGGCCAAGGAAGGCTACACCTTC
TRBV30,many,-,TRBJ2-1,CAWDTDRSSYNEQFF,TGTGCCTGGGACACCGACAGAAGCTCCTACAATGAGCAGTTCTTC
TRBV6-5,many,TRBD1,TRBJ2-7,CASSYRQGRTEQYF,TGTGCCAGCAGTTATCGACAGGGACGTACGGAGCAGTACTTC
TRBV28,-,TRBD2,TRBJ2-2,CASSLPGLAGVGTGELFF,TGTGCCAGCAGCCTCCCGGGACTAGCGGGAGTGGGCACCGGGGAGCTGTTTTTT
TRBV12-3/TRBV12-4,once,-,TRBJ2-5,CASSGRDQTTQYF,TGTGCCAGCAGCGGGCGGGACCAGACGACCCAGTACTTC
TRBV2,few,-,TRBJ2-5,CASSSGKAETQYF,TGTGCCAGCAGCTCAGGGAAGGCAGAGACCCAGTACTTC
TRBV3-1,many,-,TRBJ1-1,CASSQDPGTEAFF,TGTGCCAGCAGCCAAGATCCCGGCACTGAAGCTTTCTTT
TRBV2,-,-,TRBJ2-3,CASREASTDTQYF,TGTGCCAGCAGGGAGGCTAGCACAGATACGCAGTATTTT
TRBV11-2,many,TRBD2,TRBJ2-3,CASSLWGLAGADTQYF,TGTGCCAGCAGCTTATGGGGACTAGCGGGGGCAGATACGCAGTATTTT
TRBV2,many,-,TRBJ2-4,CASSEAPTAKNIQYF,TGTGCCAGCAGTGAAGCTCCCACAGCCAAAAACATTCAGTACTTC
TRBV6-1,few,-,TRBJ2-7,CASWAGFAHEQYF,TGTGCCAGCTGGGCAGGGTTCGCCCACGAGCAGTACTTC
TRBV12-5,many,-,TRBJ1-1,CASALHGGQAFF,TGTGCTAGTGCCCTCCACGGGGGCCAGGCTTTCTTT
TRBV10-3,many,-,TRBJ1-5,CAISESRDSNQPQHF,TGTGCCATCAGTGAGTCCCGGGACAGCAATCAGCCCCAGCATTTT